This section outlines one T cell receptor (beta chain) sequence together with its context. This sample stems from a study of circulating and synovial CD4+ cells in juvenile arthritis. Generated by immunoSEQ multiplex PCR, the TCRdb table keeps only in-frame clones and is missing some. Found here are 30,000 to 40,000 clones, about 95% of them singletons; the top ten hold approximately 0.68%. The CDR3 spans 12 residues. The V and J ends lost 2 bases and 9 bases respectively, with 8 bases between them. Per the germline V gene, CDR1 is SGHAT and CDR2 is FQNNGV. The gene calls are TRBV11-2 and TRBJ2-1; D may be TRBD1 (5 bases). This receptor was identified in a human donor with juvenile idiopathic arthritis. The specimen was CD4+ T cells from blood. This CDR3 reads CASSLLTGEQFF. The CDR3 DNA sequence: TGTGCCAGCAGCTTACTAACAGGTGAGCAGTTCTTC.